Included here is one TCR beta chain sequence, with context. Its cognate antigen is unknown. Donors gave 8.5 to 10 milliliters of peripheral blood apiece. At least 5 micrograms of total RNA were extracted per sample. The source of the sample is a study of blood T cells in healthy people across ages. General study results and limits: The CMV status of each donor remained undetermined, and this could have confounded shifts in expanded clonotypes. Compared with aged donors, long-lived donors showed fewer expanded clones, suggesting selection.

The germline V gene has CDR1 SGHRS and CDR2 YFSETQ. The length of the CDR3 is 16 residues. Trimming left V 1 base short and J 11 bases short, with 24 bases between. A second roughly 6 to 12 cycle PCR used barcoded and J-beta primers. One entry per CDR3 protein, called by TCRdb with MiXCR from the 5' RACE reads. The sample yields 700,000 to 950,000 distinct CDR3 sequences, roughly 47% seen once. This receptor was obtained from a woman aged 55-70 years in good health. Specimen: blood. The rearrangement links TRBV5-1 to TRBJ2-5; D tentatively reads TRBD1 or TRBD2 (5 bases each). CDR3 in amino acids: CASSLQGALLNNEQYF. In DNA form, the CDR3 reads TGCGCCAGCAGCTTGCAGGGAGCCTTACTAAACAATGAGCAGTACTTC.